This T cell receptor beta chain derives from a study of cytomegalovirus exposure and HLA in healthy donors. CDR1 and CDR2 (germline): SGHDN, FVKESK. This CDR3 has 14 residues. J gave up 4 bases and V 3 bases, and 5 bases lay outside the gene matches. Study-wide results and limits: At a 0.05 false discovery rate, a later analysis found 18,000 or so TCR beta sequences to be associated with HLA alleles.

The table lists this clone with a count of one. Its antigen is still unknown. A multiplex PCR was run with 60 Vbeta primers and 13 Jbeta primers. Assay used: immunoSEQ multiplex PCR; TCRdb lists only in-frame clones, some missing. The table shows about 160,000 clones, with roughly two thirds occurring only once. The sequenced sample consisted of PBMCs. This receptor was obtained from a woman aged 25 to 39 in good health and CMV-seronegative. The chain couples TRBV14 to TRBJ1-2; the match to TRBD1 covers 7 bases. The CDR3 DNA reads TGTGCCAGCAGCCAGATAGGGGGCGTCTATGGCTACACCTTC. Translated: CASSQIGGVYGYTF.